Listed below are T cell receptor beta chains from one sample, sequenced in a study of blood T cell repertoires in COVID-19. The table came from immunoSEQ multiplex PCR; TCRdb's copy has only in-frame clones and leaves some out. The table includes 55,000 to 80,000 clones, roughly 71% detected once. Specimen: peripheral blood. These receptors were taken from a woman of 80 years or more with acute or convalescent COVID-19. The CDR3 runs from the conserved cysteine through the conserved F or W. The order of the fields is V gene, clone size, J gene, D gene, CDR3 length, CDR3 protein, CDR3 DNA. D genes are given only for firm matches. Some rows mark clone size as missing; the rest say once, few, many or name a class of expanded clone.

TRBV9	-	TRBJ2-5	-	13	CASSVAHQETQYF	TGTGCCAGCAGCGTGGCCCACCAAGAGACCCAGTACTTC
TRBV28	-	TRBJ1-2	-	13	CASSLGRNYGYTF	TGTGCCAGCAGTTTGGGGCGGAACTATGGCTACACCTTC
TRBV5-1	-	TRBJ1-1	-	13	CASSLGGNTEAFF	TGCGCCAGCAGCTTGGGCGGGAACACTGAAGCTTTCTTT
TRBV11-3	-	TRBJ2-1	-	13	CASSQPTYNEQFF	TGTGCCAGCAGCCAACCTACCTACAATGAGCAGTTCTTC
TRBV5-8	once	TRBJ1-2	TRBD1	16	CASSANRGSFDYGYTF	TGTGCCAGCAGCGCGAACAGGGGCAGTTTCGACTATGGCTACACCTTC
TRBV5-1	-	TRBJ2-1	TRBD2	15	CASSLTSGIGNEQFF	TGCGCCAGCAGCTTGACTAGCGGGATAGGCAATGAGCAGTTCTTC
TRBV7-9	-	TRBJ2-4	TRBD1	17	CASSPRDRPTQGVIQYF	TGTGCCAGCAGCCCCCGGGACAGGCCCACACAAGGGGTCATTCAGTACTTC
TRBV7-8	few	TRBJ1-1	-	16	CASSLGGRGRRTEAFF	TGTGCCAGCAGCTTAGGGGGGAGGGGCAGGAGAACTGAAGCTTTCTTT
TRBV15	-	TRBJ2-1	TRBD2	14	CATSRSTSGFEQFF	TGTGCCACCAGCAGGTCGACTAGCGGTTTTGAGCAGTTCTTC
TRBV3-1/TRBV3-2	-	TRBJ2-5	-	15	CASSRVPGDQETQYF	TGTGCCAGCAGCCGCGTCCCAGGGGATCAAGAGACCCAGTACTTC
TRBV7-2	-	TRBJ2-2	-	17	CASSSLGSPADTGELFF	TGTGCCAGCAGCTCACTAGGAAGCCCCGCCGACACCGGGGAGCTGTTTTTT
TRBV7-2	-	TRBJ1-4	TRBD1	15	CASSSYGQGDEKLFF	TGTGCCAGCAGCTCTTATGGACAGGGGGATGAAAAACTGTTTTTT
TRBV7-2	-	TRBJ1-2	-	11	CASKQGYGYTF	TGTGCCAGCAAACAGGGATATGGCTACACCTTC
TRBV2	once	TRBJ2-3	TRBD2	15	CASSVAAGDTDTQYF	TGTGCCAGCAGTGTGGCAGCGGGAGACACAGATACGCAGTATTTT
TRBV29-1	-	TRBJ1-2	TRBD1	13	CSVTTGSNYGYTF	TGCAGCGTGACGACAGGGTCTAACTATGGCTACACCTTC
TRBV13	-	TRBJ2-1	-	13	CASSLDFHNEQFF	TGTGCCAGCAGCCTGGACTTTCACAATGAGCAGTTCTTC
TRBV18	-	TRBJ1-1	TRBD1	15	CASLFTTGGNTEAFF	TGTGCCAGCTTATTCACGACAGGGGGTAACACTGAAGCTTTCTTT
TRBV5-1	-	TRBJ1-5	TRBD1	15	CASSLSTGVNQPQHF	TGCGCCAGCAGCTTAAGCACAGGGGTCAACCAGCCCCAGCATTTT
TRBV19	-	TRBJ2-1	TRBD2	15	CASRLIAGGYNEQFF	TGTGCCAGTAGATTAATAGCGGGTGGATACAATGAGCAGTTCTTC
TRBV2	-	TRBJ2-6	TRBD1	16	CASSADRVPGANVLTF	TGTGCCAGCAGTGCCGACAGGGTCCCTGGGGCCAACGTCCTGACTTTC
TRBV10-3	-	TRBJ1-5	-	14	CAIKQGNNNQPQHF	TGTGCCATCAAACAGGGAAATAACAATCAGCCCCAGCATTTT
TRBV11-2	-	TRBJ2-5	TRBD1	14	CASSRSTGGETQYF	TGTGCCAGCAGCCGTTCGACAGGGGGGGAGACCCAGTACTTC
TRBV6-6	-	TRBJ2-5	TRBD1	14	CASREGGAQETQYF	TGTGCCAGCAGAGAAGGGGGCGCCCAAGAGACCCAGTACTTC
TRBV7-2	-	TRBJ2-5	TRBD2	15	CASSPIAGVGETQYF	TGTGCCAGCAGCCCCATAGCGGGAGTGGGGGAGACCCAGTACTTC
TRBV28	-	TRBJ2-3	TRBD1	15	CASSEGQAGTDTQYF	TGTGCCAGCAGTGAAGGACAGGCCGGCACAGATACGCAGTATTTT
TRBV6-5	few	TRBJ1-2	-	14	CASSYGRELNGYTF	TGTGCCAGCAGTTACGGCAGGGAATTAAATGGCTACACCTTC
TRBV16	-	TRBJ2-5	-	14	CASSIGTLQETQYF	TGTGCCAGCAGCATCGGGACTTTACAAGAGACCCAGTACTTC
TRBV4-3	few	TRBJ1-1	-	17	CASSQDPQNLGNTEAFF	TGCGCCAGCAGCCAAGATCCCCAAAACCTAGGGAACACTGAAGCTTTCTTT
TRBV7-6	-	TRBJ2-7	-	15	CASSLGEGLAYEQYF	TGTGCCAGCAGCTTAGGTGAGGGCCTAGCGTATGAGCAGTACTTC
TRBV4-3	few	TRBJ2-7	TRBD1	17	CASSQAVGTGSIYEQYF	TGCGCCAGCAGCCAAGCAGTCGGGACAGGGTCAATTTACGAGCAGTACTTC
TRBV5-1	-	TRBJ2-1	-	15	CASSLAAGRGNEQFF	TGCGCCAGCAGCTTGGCGGCGGGAAGGGGCAATGAGCAGTTCTTC
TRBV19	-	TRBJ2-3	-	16	CASSARLVGGTDTQYF	TGTGCCAGTAGTGCTCGACTAGTAGGGGGCACAGATACGCAGTATTTT
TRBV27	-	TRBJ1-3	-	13	CASSKAGSNTIYF	TGTGCCAGCAGTAAGGCAGGGTCGAATACCATATATTTT
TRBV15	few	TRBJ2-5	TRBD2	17	CATSRDGTSGRRGTQYF	TGTGCCACCAGCAGAGATGGGACTAGCGGGAGAAGGGGGACCCAGTACTTC
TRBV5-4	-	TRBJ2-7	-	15	CASRVKSGAEYEQYF	TGTGCCAGCAGAGTGAAGAGTGGAGCTGAATACGAGCAGTACTTC
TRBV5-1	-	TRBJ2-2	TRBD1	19	CASSLLGQGYTANTGELFF	TGCGCCAGCAGCCTATTGGGACAGGGGTACACCGCGAACACCGGGGAGCTGTTTTTT
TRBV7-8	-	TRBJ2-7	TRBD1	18	CASSLGRSDRVKSYEQYF	TGTGCCAGCAGCTTAGGACGTTCGGACAGGGTAAAGTCGTACGAGCAGTACTTC
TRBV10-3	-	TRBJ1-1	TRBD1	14	CAISETGVNTEAFF	TGTGCCATCAGTGAAACAGGGGTGAACACTGAAGCTTTCTTT
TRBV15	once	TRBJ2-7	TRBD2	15	CATSRDRGRGYEQYF	TGTGCCACCAGCAGAGATCGCGGGAGAGGGTACGAGCAGTACTTC
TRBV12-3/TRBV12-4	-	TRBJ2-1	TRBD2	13	CASSLSGSNEQFF	TGTGCCAGCAGCCTTAGCGGGAGCAATGAGCAGTTCTTC
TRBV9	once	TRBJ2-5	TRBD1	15	CASTYVGQDWETQYF	TGTGCCAGCACCTACGTGGGACAGGATTGGGAGACCCAGTACTTC
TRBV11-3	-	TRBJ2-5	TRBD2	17	CASSLGRISGTQETQYF	TGTGCCAGCAGCTTAGGCCGGATTAGCGGGACCCAAGAGACCCAGTACTTC
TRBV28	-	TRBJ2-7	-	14	CAGSSGTRGYEQYF	TGTGCCGGGTCGTCAGGGACTCGTGGCTACGAGCAGTACTTC
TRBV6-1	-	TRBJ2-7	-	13	CASSEKQPYEQYF	TGTGCCAGCAGTGAAAAACAGCCCTACGAGCAGTACTTC
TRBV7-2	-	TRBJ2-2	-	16	CATRRLGGGNTGELFF	TGTGCCACCCGCCGTTTAGGGGGGGGGAACACCGGGGAGCTGTTTTTT
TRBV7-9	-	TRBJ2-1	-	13	CALTTGFYNEQFF	TGTGCCCTCACGACAGGATTTTACAATGAGCAGTTCTTC
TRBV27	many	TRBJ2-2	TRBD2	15	CASSLSGRSTGELFF	TGTGCCAGCAGTTTAAGCGGGAGATCCACCGGGGAGCTGTTTTTT